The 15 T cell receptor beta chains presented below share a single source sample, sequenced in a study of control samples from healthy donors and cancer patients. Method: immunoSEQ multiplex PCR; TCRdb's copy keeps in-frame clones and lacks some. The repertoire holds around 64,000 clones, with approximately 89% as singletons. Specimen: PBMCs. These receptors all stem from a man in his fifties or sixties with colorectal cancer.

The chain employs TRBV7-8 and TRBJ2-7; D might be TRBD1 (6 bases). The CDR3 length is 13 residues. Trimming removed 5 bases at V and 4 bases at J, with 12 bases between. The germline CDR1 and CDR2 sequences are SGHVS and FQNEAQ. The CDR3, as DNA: TGTGCCAGCAGCATCAGGGGTGGATACGAGCAGTACTTC. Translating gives CASSIRGGYEQYF. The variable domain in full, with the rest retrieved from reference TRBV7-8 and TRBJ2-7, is GAGVSQSPRYKVAKRGQDVALRCDPISGHVSLFWYQQALGQGPEFLTYFQNEAQLDKSGLPSDRFFAERPEGSVSTLKIQRTQQEDSAVYLCASSIRGGYEQYFGPGTRLTVT.

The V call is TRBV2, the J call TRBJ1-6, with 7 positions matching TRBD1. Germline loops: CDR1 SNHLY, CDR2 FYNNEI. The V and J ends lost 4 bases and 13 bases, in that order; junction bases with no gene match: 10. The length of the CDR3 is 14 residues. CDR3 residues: CASSGEQGVAPLHF. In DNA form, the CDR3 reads TGTGCCAGCAGTGGGGAGCAGGGGGTCGCGCCCCTCCACTTT.

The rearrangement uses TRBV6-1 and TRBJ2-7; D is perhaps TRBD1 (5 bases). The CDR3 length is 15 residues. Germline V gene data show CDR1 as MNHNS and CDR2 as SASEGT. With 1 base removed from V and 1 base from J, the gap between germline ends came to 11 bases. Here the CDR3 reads CASSEVAGLSYEQYF. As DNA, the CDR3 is TGTGCCAGCAGTGAAGTGGCAGGGTTATCCTACGAGCAGTACTTC.

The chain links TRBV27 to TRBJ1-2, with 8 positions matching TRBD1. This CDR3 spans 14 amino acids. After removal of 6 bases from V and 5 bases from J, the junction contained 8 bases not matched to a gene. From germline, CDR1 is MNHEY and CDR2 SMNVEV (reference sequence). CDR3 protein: CASRGTGSIYGYTF. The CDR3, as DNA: TGTGCCAGCAGAGGGACAGGATCCATTTATGGCTACACCTTC.

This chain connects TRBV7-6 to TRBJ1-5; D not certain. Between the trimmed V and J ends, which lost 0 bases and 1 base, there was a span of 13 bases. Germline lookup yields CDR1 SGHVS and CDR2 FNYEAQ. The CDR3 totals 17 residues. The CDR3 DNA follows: TGTGCCAGCAGCTTAGCCCCCCCGGGAACCAGCAATCAGCCCCAGCATTTT. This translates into CASSLAPPGTSNQPQHF.

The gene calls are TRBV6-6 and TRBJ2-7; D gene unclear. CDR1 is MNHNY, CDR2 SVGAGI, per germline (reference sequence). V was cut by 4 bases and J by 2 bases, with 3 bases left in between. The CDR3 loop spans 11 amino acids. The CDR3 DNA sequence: TGTGCCAGCAGTTCCCCCTACGAGCAGTACTTC. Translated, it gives CASSSPYEQYF.

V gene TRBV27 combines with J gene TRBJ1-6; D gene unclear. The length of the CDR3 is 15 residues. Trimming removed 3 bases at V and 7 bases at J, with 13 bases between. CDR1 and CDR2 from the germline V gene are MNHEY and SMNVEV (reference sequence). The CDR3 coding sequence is TGTGCCAGCAGTTTCCAGGCCGGGAACAATTCACCCCTCCACTTT. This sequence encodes CASSFQAGNNSPLHF.

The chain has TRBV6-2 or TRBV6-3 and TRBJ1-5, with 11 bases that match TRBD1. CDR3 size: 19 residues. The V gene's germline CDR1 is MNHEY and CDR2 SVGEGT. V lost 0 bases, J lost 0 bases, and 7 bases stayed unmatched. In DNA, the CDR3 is TGTGCCAGCAGTTACTCGGCGGGGACAGGGGGTTATAGCAATCAGCCCCAGCATTTT. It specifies CASSYSAGTGGYSNQPQHF.

The CDR3 nucleotides read TGCGCCAGCAGCTTGTCAGGGGTAAATGAAAAACTGTTTTTT. It specifies CASSLSGVNEKLFF. The chain combines TRBV5-1 with TRBJ1-4, with a weak D call TRBD1 (6 bases). The CDR3 covers 14 residues. Germline V gene sequence: CDR1 SGHRS, CDR2 YFSETQ. Trimming took 1 base from V and 5 from J, leaving 9 bases between them.

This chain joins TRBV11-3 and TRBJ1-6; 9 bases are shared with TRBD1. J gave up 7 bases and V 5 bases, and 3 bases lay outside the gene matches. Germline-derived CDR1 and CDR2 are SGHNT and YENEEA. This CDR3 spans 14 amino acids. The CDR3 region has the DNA TGTGCCAGCAGCGCCGGGACAGGGAATTCACCCCTCCACTTT. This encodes CASSAGTGNSPLHF.

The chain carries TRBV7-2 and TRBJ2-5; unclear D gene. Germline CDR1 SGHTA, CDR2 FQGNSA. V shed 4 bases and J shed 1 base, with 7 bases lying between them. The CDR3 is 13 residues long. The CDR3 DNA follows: TGTGCCAGCAGCTCTCGTATCCAAGAGACCCAGTACTTC. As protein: CASSSRIQETQYF.

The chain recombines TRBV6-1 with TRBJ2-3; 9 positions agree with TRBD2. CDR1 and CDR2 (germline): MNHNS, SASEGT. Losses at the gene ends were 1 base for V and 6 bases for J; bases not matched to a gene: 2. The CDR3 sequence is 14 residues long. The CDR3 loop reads CASSEVAGGDTQYF. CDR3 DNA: TGTGCCAGCAGTGAAGTGGCGGGGGGGGATACGCAGTATTTT.

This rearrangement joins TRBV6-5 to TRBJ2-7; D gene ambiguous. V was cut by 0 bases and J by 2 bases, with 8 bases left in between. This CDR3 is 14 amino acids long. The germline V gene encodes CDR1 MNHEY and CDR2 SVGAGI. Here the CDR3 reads CASSYSIPTYEQYF. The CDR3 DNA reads TGTGCCAGCAGTTACTCAATACCGACCTACGAGCAGTACTTC.

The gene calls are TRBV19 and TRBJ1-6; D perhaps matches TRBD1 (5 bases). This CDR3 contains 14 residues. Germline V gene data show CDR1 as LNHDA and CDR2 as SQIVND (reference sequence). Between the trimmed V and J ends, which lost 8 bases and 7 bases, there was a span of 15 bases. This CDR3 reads CASDSGTPNSPLHF. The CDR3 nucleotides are TGTGCCAGTGATTCCGGGACGCCGAATTCACCCCTCCACTTT.

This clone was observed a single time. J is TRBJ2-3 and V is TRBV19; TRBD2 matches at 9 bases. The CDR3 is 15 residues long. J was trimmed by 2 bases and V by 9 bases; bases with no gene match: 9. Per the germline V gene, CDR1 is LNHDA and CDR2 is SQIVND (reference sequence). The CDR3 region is CASSERGAYTDTQYF. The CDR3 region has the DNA TGTGCCAGCTCCGAGCGGGGGGCCTACACAGATACGCAGTATTTT.